A single T cell receptor (beta chain) is shown here with its context. There is no known antigen for this receptor. No much larger clone exists at a distance of one base, and base qualities are not known. The germline V gene gives CDR1 as MDHEN and CDR2 as SYDVKM. The CDR3 runs 15 residues from the cysteine to the phenylalanine. CDR3 DNA is the only sequence kept; it has 45 bases, read in frame from the first base. The junction carries 16 bases between V and J, which are trimmed by 4 bases and 6 bases respectively. RNA was extracted using the RNeasy kit, and roughly 0.5 to 1 microgram was reverse transcribed with random hexamers. The immunoSEQ multiplex PCR assay, covering 54 Vbeta and 13 Jbeta segments, was used to amplify TCR beta CDR3 regions. Bias from PCR amplification was corrected by using a synthetic template baseline for primer optimization and for computational correction. Concerning the study's data processing: Reads were annotated to V, D and J genes per IMGT and analyzed with immunoSEQ Analyzer, keeping only productive sequences. Clonality was computed as one minus Shannon entropy normalized by log2 of the number of productive unique sequences. For each patient and control, public and private clones were evaluated among the 100 most prevalent clones. Clones were defined as Susac-specific when absent from the healthy and MS cohorts, from about 1,100 published viral clones and from other ImmuneACCESS disease sequences. In-frame beta chains were kept once TCRdb had trimmed the public reads at Q25 with fastp and called clones with MiXCR. Identical CDR3 protein sequences are pooled into one entry, listed with their most common genes and DNA. These V and J calls rely on TCRdb rather than the paper's analysis. Recorded for this sample are over 150,000 distinct CDR3 sequences; about 94% of them occurred a single time. Of the sample, about 0.088% falls within the top ten clones.

Peripheral blood CD8+ and CD4+ T cells from healthy donors, Susac syndrome patients and multiple sclerosis patients were profiled using high-throughput TCR beta sequencing. Multiple sclerosis controls were treatment-naive patients with stable or active relapsing-remitting disease fulfilling revised McDonald criteria. Bulk CD8+ and CD4+ T cells were purified by magnetic negative isolation, whereas CD8+ TEMRA cells were enriched by FACS. Blood was collected in EDTA tubes and processed within 24 hours, with PBMCs isolated through density gradient centrifugation. PBMCs intended for TCR sequencing were frozen in liquid nitrogen and were later thawed in a 37 degrees C water bath. Purity of sorted or isolated CD4+, CD8+ and CD8+ TEMRA cells was at least 90%. The data were obtained in a study of CD8 T cells in Susac syndrome (dated by TCRdb to about 2019). In the study overall: Whether CD8+ T cell activation and differentiation in Susac syndrome was antigen driven was tested using repertoire sequencing.

Findings and caveats that apply to the study as a whole: The TCR sequencing and HLA analysis was acknowledged to have included a relatively small number of individuals.

The rearrangement combines TRBV28 with TRBJ2-4; possibly the D gene is TRBD1, per 5 matching bases. Material for sequencing was CD4+ T cells from PBMCs. The source is a human donor with multiple sclerosis. The CDR3 sequence is CASSSYQGQGNIQYF. The nucleotide sequence is TGTGCCAGCAGTTCCTATCAGGGCCAGGGAAACATTCAGTACTTC.